This T cell receptor beta chain was recovered during a study of fetal regulatory T cell absence and autoimmunity (dated by TCRdb to 2016 to 2017). For the study in its entirety: Autoimmunity of the exocrine pancreas was seen in the IPEX patients even though clinical diabetes was absent.

The CDR3 sequence holds 14 residues, the cysteine and phenylalanine included. Only the CDR3 DNA stays, 42 bases, in frame from base 1. CDR1 and CDR2 (MRHNA, SNTAGT) derive from the germline V gene. The germline V end is reduced by 4 bases and the J end by 6 bases; junction bases left unmatched: 5. Concerning this clone: This receptor's antigen is unknown. Base qualities are missing; no much larger clone stands one base away.

Amplification and barcoding of TCRbeta CDR3 regions were carried out by two-step multiplex PCR on the immunoSEQ human TCRbeta survey platform. Libraries were sequenced on Illumina instruments, with IgH sequenced in parallel from the same samples. From the authors' description of their analysis: To remove PCR and sequencing errors, raw reads were filtered against the IMGT V, D, J definitions and then binned using a nearest-neighbor algorithm. A clone was defined by an identical nucleotide sequence, and differential abundance between tissues was tested with a Fisher exact test for each clone at a pFDR threshold of p<0.01. A minimum inclusion filter of 10 in either sample excluded clones with frequencies too low for statistical inference. Pairwise clonal comparisons used the immunoSEQ Analyzer, and gene family usage was assessed with IMGT tools. Sourced from immuneACCESS, this table was stored by TCRdb with only in-frame sequences that have V and J called. A share of the clones is absent; for the studies checked, an unresolved V gene accounts for under half, and the remainder has no known explanation. That table gives V, J and clone size, and the DNA gave D and trimming. The sample data list more than 85,000 clones, and more than 70% of these were observed just once. Of the sample, roughly 2% falls within the top ten clones.

Genomic DNA from frozen pancreas tissue was processed for repertoire sequencing. Genomic DNA, about 2-3 ug, was extracted from umbilical cord blood or frozen pancreas using the DNeasy Blood and Tissue Kit. Beyond this particular receptor, the publication reports: The TCR compartment showed significant oligoclonal enrichment in pancreas versus cord blood, with some top clones over 90-fold enriched. The oligoclonal enrichment was interpreted as supporting antigen-driven autoimmunity in the pancreas before birth in IPEX syndrome. Cord blood and pancreas had broadly similar TRB gene family usage, which resembled published neonatal and adult repertoires.

The TCR originated in a male donor with IPEX syndrome. The chain is made from TRBV6-4 and TRBJ2-1; the central 8 bases match TRBD2. The sample comprised pancreas tissue. The sequenced DNA: TGTGCCAGCAGTGGGACTAGCCAAGGCAATGAGCAGTTCTTC. This gives the protein CASSGTSQGNEQFF.